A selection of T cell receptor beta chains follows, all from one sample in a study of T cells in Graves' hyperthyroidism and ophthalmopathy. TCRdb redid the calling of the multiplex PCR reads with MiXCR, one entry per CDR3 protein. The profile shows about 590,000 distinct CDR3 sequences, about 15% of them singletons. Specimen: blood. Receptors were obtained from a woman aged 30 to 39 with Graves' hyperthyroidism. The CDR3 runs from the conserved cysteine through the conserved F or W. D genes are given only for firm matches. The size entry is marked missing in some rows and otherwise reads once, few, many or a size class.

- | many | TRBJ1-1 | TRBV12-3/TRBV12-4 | CASSLREGNTEAFF | TGTGCCAGCAGTTTAAGGGAAGGGAACACTGAAGCTTTCTTT
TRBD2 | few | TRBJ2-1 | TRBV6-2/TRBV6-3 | CASIKEAGGNEQFF | TGTGCCAGCATTAAGGAAGCGGGAGGAAATGAGCAGTTCTTC
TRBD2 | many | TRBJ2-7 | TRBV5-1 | CASRLGTSGSYEQYF | TGCGCCAGCCGTCTGGGGACTAGCGGGAGCTACGAGCAGTACTTC
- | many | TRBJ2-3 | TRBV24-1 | CATRAGSSTDTQYF | TGTGCCACCCGGGCGGGAAGTAGCACAGATACGCAGTATTTT
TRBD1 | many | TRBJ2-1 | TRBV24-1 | CATSEGTDYYNEQFF | TGTGCCACCAGTGAAGGGACAGACTATTACAATGAGCAGTTCTTC
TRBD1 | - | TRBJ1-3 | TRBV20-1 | CSITGDSGNTIYF | TGCAGTATTACAGGGGACTCGGGAAACACCATATATTTT
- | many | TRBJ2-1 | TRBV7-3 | CASSFELNGSPQFF | TGTGCCAGCAGCTTCGAACTTAACGGGAGCCCCCAGTTCTTC
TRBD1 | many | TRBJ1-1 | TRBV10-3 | CAISELTGPGTEAFF | TGTGCCATCAGTGAGTTGACAGGGCCGGGGACTGAAGCTTTCTTT
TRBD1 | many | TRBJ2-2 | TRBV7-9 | CASSRGTGRITGELFF | TGTGCCAGCAGTCGCGGGACAGGGAGGATCACCGGGGAGCTGTTTTTT
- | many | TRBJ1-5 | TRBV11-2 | CASSLGLSSQPQHF | TGTGCCAGCAGCTTAGGTCTCAGCAGTCAGCCCCAGCATTTT
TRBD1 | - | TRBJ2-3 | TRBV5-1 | CASSPRDRDTQYF | TGCGCCAGCAGTCCCCGGGACAGAGATACGCAGTATTTT
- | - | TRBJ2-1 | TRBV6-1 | CASSYLRGGGNEQFF | TGTGCCAGCAGTTACCTCCGGGGCGGTGGGAATGAGCAGTTCTTC
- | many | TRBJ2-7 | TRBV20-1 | CSPLESVTCHEQYF | TGCAGTCCCCTAGAGTCGGTAACCTGCCACGAGCAGTACTTC
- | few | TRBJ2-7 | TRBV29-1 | CSVERLAGSYEQYF | TGCAGCGTTGAGAGGCTAGCTGGTTCCTACGAGCAGTACTTC
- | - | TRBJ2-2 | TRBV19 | CASSIGQKLNTGELFF | TGTGCCAGTAGTATCGGACAGAAGCTTAACACCGGGGAGCTGTTTTTT
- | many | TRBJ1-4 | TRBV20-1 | CSVGGLYEKLFF | TGCAGTGTAGGAGGATTGTATGAAAAACTGTTTTTT
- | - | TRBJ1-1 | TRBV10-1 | CASSPQGWGPNTEAFF | TGCGCCAGCAGTCCCCAAGGATGGGGACCGAACACTGAAGCTTTCTTT
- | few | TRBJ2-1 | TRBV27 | CASSFWGKGLSYNEQFF | TGTGCCAGCAGTTTTTGGGGAAAGGGGCTGTCCTACAATGAGCAGTTCTTC
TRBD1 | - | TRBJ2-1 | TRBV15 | CATRRDRVSYNEQFF | TGTGCCACCCGTCGGGACAGAGTCTCCTACAATGAGCAGTTCTTC
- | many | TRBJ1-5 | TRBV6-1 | CASSEWVERGNQPQHF | TGTGCCAGCAGTGAATGGGTGGAAAGGGGCAATCAGCCCCAGCATTTT
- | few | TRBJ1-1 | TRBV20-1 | CVSGTYTEAFF | TGCGTATCCGGGACGTACACTGAAGCTTTCTTT